The next 10 T cell receptor beta chains were all read from a single sample in a study of shared clonotypes between healthy human individuals. Some clones are missing from TCRdb's copy, which holds only in-frame ones; the method was immunoSEQ multiplex PCR. The table includes some 2,100,000 clones, 95% detected once. Sequencing was done on a sample of naive CD4+ T cells sorted from blood. Specified subset: CD45RA+ positively selected. All receptors derive from a man between 18 and 35 years old in good health.

For this clone: Other DNA sequences in the same sample also yield this CDR3. The V call is TRBV18, the J call TRBJ1-4; D is undetermined. Germline V gene lookup returns CDR1 KGHSH and CDR2 LQKENI. The CDR3 is made up of 14 amino acids. Trimming took off 3 bases at V and 0 bases at J, with 5 bases between the two ends. Here the CDR3 reads CASSPQSTNEKLFF. The CDR3 DNA reads TGTGCCAGCTCACCCCAATCAACTAATGAAAAACTGTTTTTT.

This rearrangement joins TRBV30 to TRBJ2-7; 9 bases map to TRBD2. This CDR3 is built from 14 residues. Looked up from germline, CDR1 is GTSNPN and CDR2 is SVGIG (reference sequence). Germline trimming cut 3 bases from V and 5 bases from J; bases unmatched to any gene: 8. CDR3 in amino acids: CAWSRSGGSHEQYF. The CDR3 bases are TGTGCCTGGAGCCGAAGCGGGGGGAGCCACGAGCAGTACTTC.

The chain employs TRBV10-3 and TRBJ1-5; no clear D. V lost 8 bases and J 4 bases, leaving 12 bases between the germline ends. This CDR3 has 13 amino acids. Germline V gene data show CDR1 as ENHRY and CDR2 as SYGVKD. CDR3 residues: CAISEGRNQPQHF. The CDR3 region has the DNA TGTGCCATCTCGGAGGGAAGGAATCAGCCCCAGCATTTT.

Points on this clone: This CDR3 is also generated by other DNA sequences in the sample. The J gene is TRBJ2-7, the V gene TRBV30; tentatively, D is TRBD1 (6 bases). There are 13 residues in the CDR3. CDR1 GTSNPN and CDR2 SVGIG come from the germline V gene (reference sequence). With 0 bases removed from V and 4 bases from J, the gap between germline ends came to 10 bases. The CDR3 nucleotides read TGTGCCTGGAGTGTGGGACATAGATACGAGCAGTACTTC. Residues: CAWSVGHRYEQYF.

This rearrangement joins TRBV7-9 to TRBJ1-2; D is ambiguous. The length of the CDR3 is 11 residues. The ends were cut back, 3 bases at V and 5 bases at J, with 4 bases in the middle. Germline V gene sequence: CDR1 SEHNR, CDR2 FQNEAQ (reference sequence). CDR3 bases: TGTGCCAGCAGCTTTCTTTATGGCTACACCTTC. Protein: CASSFLYGYTF.

The chain combines TRBV5-1 with TRBJ2-7; the D gene could be TRBD1 or TRBD2 (5 bases each). This CDR3 region has 12 residues. Germline CDR1 is SGHRS and CDR2 is YFSETQ. Trimming took 3 bases from V and 5 from J, leaving 9 bases between them. The CDR3 sequence: CASSSGTHEQYF. As DNA, the CDR3 is TGCGCCAGCAGCTCGGGGACCCACGAGCAGTACTTC.

This rearrangement joins TRBV9 to TRBJ2-3, with D maybe TRBD1 (5 bases). V was shortened by 2 bases and J by 0 bases, with 13 bases between the two germline ends. Germline CDR1 is SGDLS and CDR2 is YYNGEE. The CDR3 is 16 residues long. Here the CDR3 DNA reads TGTGCCAGCAGCGTCCTGGGGCGCCCTAGCACAGATACGCAGTATTTT. It specifies CASSVLGRPSTDTQYF.

This clone occurred a few times. The chain employs TRBV14 and TRBJ1-3, with no clear D. The CDR3 is made up of 15 amino acids. The V gene lost 0 bases and the J gene lost 4 bases, with 10 bases spanning the gap. CDR1 SGHDN and CDR2 FVKESK come from the germline V gene. CDR3 in amino acids: CASSQDTAGGNTIYF. CDR3 DNA sequence: TGTGCCAGCAGCCAAGATACGGCGGGCGGAAACACCATATATTTT.

The CDR3 loop is CASSPRASGGPGTDTQYF. The CDR3 DNA follows: TGTGCCAGCTCACCACGGGCTAGCGGGGGGCCTGGCACAGATACGCAGTATTTT. The chain is built from TRBV18 and TRBJ2-3, with 11 nucleotides matching TRBD2. V lost 1 base to trimming and J lost 1 base; unmatched junction nucleotides: 7. CDR1 and CDR2 from the germline V gene are KGHSH and LQKENI. The CDR3 has 18 residues.

This clone was seen more than once but under ten times. The chain couples TRBV30 to TRBJ1-5; D is ambiguous. The ends were cut back, 0 bases at V and 10 bases at J, with 13 bases in the middle. This CDR3 has 13 residues. Germline assignment: CDR1 GTSNPN and CDR2 SVGIG (reference sequence). The CDR3 loop reads CAWSVSTGEPQHF. Written as DNA, the CDR3 is TGTGCCTGGAGTGTATCCACCGGAGAACCCCAGCATTTT.